This T cell receptor beta chain was profiled in a study of cytomegalovirus exposure and HLA in healthy donors. Whole-study results and caveats: Some public TCRs appeared in many individuals, while most sequences were rare. Investigators reported more than 150 TCR beta chains as tied to cytomegalovirus.

It was with 60 Vbeta and 13 Jbeta primers that the PCR ran. The data were produced by immunoSEQ multiplex PCR, yet TCRdb's version contains in-frame clones alone and is incomplete. The sample lists 50,000 to 55,000 clones; around 72% were seen once. Concerning this clone: Its antigen is not identified.

The length of the CDR3 is 14 residues. The V end lost 4 bases, the J end lost 8 bases, and 12 bases lay between the germline ends. Germline V gene lookup returns CDR1 LGHNA and CDR2 YSLEER. This TCR was recovered from a woman between 50 and 59 years old in good health and CMV-seropositive. The chain employs TRBV4-3 and TRBJ1-6, with D unresolved. Sequenced: PBMCs. In DNA form, the CDR3 reads TGCGCCAGCAGCCCAGAGTCCCGTTATTCACCCCTCCACTTT. Translation: CASSPESRYSPLHF.